Here is one T cell receptor (beta chain) with its context. Its antigen is currently unknown. The Oncomine TCR Beta short-read assay sequenced DNA from cultured CD4+ T cells. TCRdb itself ran the PCR reads through MiXCR, one entry per CDR3 protein. The sample consists of under 20,000 distinct CDR3 sequences, under 65% of them appearing once. These data originate in a study of vaccination and CD4 T cells after COVID-19. The CDR3 is made up of 18 amino acids. CDR1 and CDR2 (germline): SGHVS, FNYEAQ. The ends lost 3 bases at V and 2 bases at J; junction bases unmatched: 15. Regarding the study as a whole: The median count of SARS-CoV-2-reactive clonotypes rose from around 20 to 38, not significantly.

Regarding time point: late sampling 161 to 241 days after vaccination in a few convalescent patients. Treatment described: approximately nine-day PBMC culture with coronavirus spike peptide pools or control peptides (ViraFEST assay). The chain couples TRBV7-6 to TRBJ2-7, with TRBD2 matching over 8 bases. The source was CD4+ T cells from blood, cultured in vitro, collected about 7 months after SARS-CoV-2 vaccination. This clonotype originated in a human donor who had recovered from COVID-19. The CDR3 DNA reads as TGTGCCAGCAGCTTCAGACCGAGCGGGAGTCGTGTTCCCTACGAGCAGTACTTC. It translates to CASSFRPSGSRVPYEQYF.